This T cell receptor beta chain was sequenced during a study of OX40 agonist ivuxolimab in advanced cancers. Study-level background: Averaging 60 years in age, with a range of about 23 to 79, the cohort was more than 75% male. Three partial responders included one hepatocellular carcinoma patient and two cutaneous melanoma patients.

The CDR3 is made up of 15 amino acids. V lost 2 bases and J lost 4; bases outside the gene matches: 7. Germline V lookup: CDR1 SGHRS, CDR2 YFSETQ. By share of the sample, this clone is medium-sized. Antigen unknown. Findings and caveats of the study: The 0.1-3.0 mg/kg partial responders had among the lowest clonal expansion.

Here immunoSEQ multiplex PCR was the method, and the copy in TCRdb shows in-frame clones only, minus some. Of more than 20,000 clones listed, around 79% are singletons. This clonotype was sampled from an adult with an advanced solid tumor such as melanoma, head and neck, liver or kidney cancer. This material consisted of CD4+ or CD8+ T cells sorted from blood, taken in a trial of the OX40 agonist ivuxolimab. The V and J genes are TRBV5-1 and TRBJ2-3; 7 nucleotides match TRBD1. CDR3 protein: CASSFGDSRSDTQYF. The DNA of the CDR3 is TGCGCCAGCAGCTTCGGGGACAGTAGATCAGATACGCAGTATTTT.